The rows below give T cell receptor beta chains drawn from one sample of a study of CD4 T cells in relation to SARS-CoV-2 and coronaviruses. No antigen is known for these receptors. The table came from immunoSEQ multiplex PCR; TCRdb's copy has only in-frame clones and leaves some out. The data contain some 20,000 clones, approximately 82% of them singletons. Sequencing used CD4+ T cells from PBMCs, cultured in vitro. These receptors came from a human donor in good health. Both conserved end residues are part of each CDR3. The D gene is left open where the match is weak. The size of a clone is reported for some rows only, either as once, few or many, or as a class for expanded clones.

>-|-|TRBJ1-1|TRBV30
TGTGCCTGGAGTCCGGGGGGGGCCCTGAACACTGAAGCTTTCTTT
CAWSPGGALNTEAFF
>-|-|TRBJ2-6|TRBV7-3
TGTGCCAGCAGCTTAATTAGAGACTCTGGGGCCAACGTCCTGACTTTC
CASSLIRDSGANVLTF
>TRBD2|-|TRBJ2-7|TRBV6-6
TGTGCCAGCAGCCACATTACACCCGGGCTAGCGGGAGGGTGGGCCTACGAGCAGTACTTC
CASSHITPGLAGGWAYEQYF
>-|-|TRBJ1-6|TRBV14
TGTGCCAGCAGCCAAGATCAGAGGTATTCACCCCTCCACTTT
CASSQDQRYSPLHF
>-|few|TRBJ2-7|TRBV9
TGTGCCAGCAGCGTTTCATCAACCGGATTTAGCTCCTACGAGCAGTACTTC
CASSVSSTGFSSYEQYF
>-|-|TRBJ1-5|TRBV3-1/TRBV3-2
TGTGCCAGCAGCCGGGGTGGAGGGGAGTTTCAGCCCCAGCATTTT
CASSRGGGEFQPQHF
>-|once|TRBJ2-2|TRBV6-5
TGTGCCAGCGGTAGATACACCGGGGAGCTGTTTTTT
CASGRYTGELFF
>TRBD1|-|TRBJ1-2|TRBV28
TGTGCCAGCAGTTCATCAGGGGGCCCAACTAACTATGGCTACACCTTC
CASSSSGGPTNYGYTF
>TRBD2|-|TRBJ2-7|TRBV4-2
TGTGCCAGCAGCCCGGGACTAGCGGGAGGCCCAACCTACGAGCAGTACTTC
CASSPGLAGGPTYEQYF
>-|few|TRBJ1-5|TRBV28
TGTGCCAGCAGTTACTATGGCAATCAGCCCCAGCATTTT
CASSYYGNQPQHF
>-|-|TRBJ1-5|TRBV28
TGTGCCAGCAACCTCTTAGATCAGCCCCAGCATTTT
CASNLLDQPQHF
>-|-|TRBJ2-7|TRBV6-5
TGTGCCAGCAGTTACTCTGCCAGACTTGCCTACGAGCAGTACTTC
CASSYSARLAYEQYF
>TRBD2|-|TRBJ2-7|TRBV6-5
TGTGCCAGCGGAAGGTTAGCGGGTAACTACGAGCAGTACTTC
CASGRLAGNYEQYF
>TRBD2|-|TRBJ2-7|TRBV4-2
TGTGCCAGCAGCCAAGTGGTCCTAGCGGGACGTAGCTCCTACGAGCAGTACTTC
CASSQVVLAGRSSYEQYF
>-|-|TRBJ1-2|TRBV12-3/TRBV12-4
TGTGCCAGCACCCCCCGGGGGGGAGATGGCTACACCTTC
CASTPRGGDGYTF
>TRBD1|-|TRBJ1-2|TRBV2
TGTGCCAGCAGTGGGACAGGAAGGAGTGGCTACACCTTC
CASSGTGRSGYTF
>TRBD2|-|TRBJ2-3|TRBV14
TGTGCCAGCAGCGCTCGACTAGCGGCAAGCACAGATACGCAGTATTTT
CASSARLAASTDTQYF
>-|-|TRBJ1-5|TRBV12-3/TRBV12-4
TGTGCCAGCAGTTTAATCCGGGGGCCCCAGCATTTT
CASSLIRGPQHF
>TRBD1|-|TRBJ1-3|TRBV7-9
TGTGCCAGCTCCACCCAGGGGACAGGGGGAAACACCATATATTTT
CASSTQGTGGNTIYF
>-|-|TRBJ1-5|TRBV6-4
TGTGCCAGCAGTGAAAGCAGGGGACAGCCCCAGCATTTT
CASSESRGQPQHF
>-|-|TRBJ2-3|TRBV5-1
TGCGCCAGCAGTCGAAGAAGCGGGACAAGCACAGATACGCAGTATTTT
CASSRRSGTSTDTQYF
>-|-|TRBJ2-6|TRBV15
TGTGCCACCACGGGGGCCTTCTCTGGGGCCAACGTCCTGACTTTC
CATTGAFSGANVLTF
>-|-|TRBJ2-7|TRBV3-1/TRBV3-2
TGTGCCAGCAGTTTGTCCTTCCCTGATTCAAGGTATTTGCGCGAGCAGTACTTC
CASSLSFPDSRYLREQYF
>-|-|TRBJ2-1|TRBV5-1
TGCGCCAGCAGTGGGCTAGTCTGGAAAGATGAGCAGTTCTTC
CASSGLVWKDEQFF
>-|-|TRBJ1-1|TRBV9
TGTGCCAGCAGCGTAGTAAGGGCGGGAGCTTTCTTT
CASSVVRAGAFF
>-|-|TRBJ1-4|TRBV28
TGTGCCAGCAGTGTTCGACGACAGTTTAATGAAAAACTGTTTTTT
CASSVRRQFNEKLFF
>-|-|TRBJ2-2|TRBV28
TGTGCCAGCAGTTTATGGCAGTTGAACACCGGGGAGCTGTTTTTT
CASSLWQLNTGELFF
>-|-|TRBJ2-1|TRBV4-1
TGCGCCAGCTCCGGGGGCCGTAAGCTCTTC
CASSGGRKLF
>-|-|TRBJ2-3|TRBV3-1/TRBV3-2
TGTGCCAGCAGCCAAGGCCTGGCAGATACGCAGTATTTT
CASSQGLADTQYF
>-|-|TRBJ1-1|TRBV6-5
TGTGCCAGCAGTACGAGCTCGATGAACACTGAAGCTTTCTTT
CASSTSSMNTEAFF
>TRBD1|-|TRBJ2-7|TRBV6-5
TGTGCCAGCAGTCGACAGGGGGTAAGCTACGAGCAGTACTTC
CASSRQGVSYEQYF
>TRBD1|-|TRBJ1-5|TRBV5-6
TGTGCCAGCAGCTTCTACGCTCCGGGACAGTATAGCAATCAGCCCCAGCATTTT
CASSFYAPGQYSNQPQHF
>-|-|TRBJ2-2|TRBV19
TGTGCCAGTAGTATGAACACGATACCGAACACCGGGGAGCTGTTTTTT
CASSMNTIPNTGELFF
>-|-|TRBJ1-1|TRBV19
TGTGCCAGTATCAGGGGACGTCCCCTGAACACTGAAGCTTTCTTT
CASIRGRPLNTEAFF
>TRBD1|-|TRBJ2-5|TRBV5-8
TGTGCCAGCAGCCAGTGGGATTTGGGACAGCAAGAGACCCAGTACTTC
CASSQWDLGQQETQYF
>-|-|TRBJ2-7|TRBV28
TGTGCCAGCAGTTTAAGGCCTGGGGTCCACGAGCAGTACTTC
CASSLRPGVHEQYF
>-|-|TRBJ1-1|TRBV27
TGTGCCAGCAGTTTATCGCCCGGGACAAATGAAGCTTTCTTT
CASSLSPGTNEAFF
>TRBD1|few|TRBJ1-2|TRBV18
TGTGCCAGCTCGCCCGGGACAGATCATGGCTACACCTTC
CASSPGTDHGYTF
>TRBD1|-|TRBJ1-3|TRBV18
TGTGCCAGCTCACCACCGAGAGGGGGCACCTCTGGAAACACCATATATTTT
CASSPPRGGTSGNTIYF
>-|-|TRBJ2-1|TRBV15
TGTGCCACCAGCAGAGACCGACACAATGAGCAGTTCTTC
CATSRDRHNEQFF
>-|-|TRBJ1-5|TRBV2
TGTGCCAGCAGTGGGGGGTATAGCAATCAGCCCCAGCATTTT
CASSGGYSNQPQHF
>-|-|TRBJ2-1|TRBV3-1/TRBV3-2
TGTGCCAGCAGCCAGGGTCAATTCCGGGGGGAGCAGTTCTTC
CASSQGQFRGEQFF
>-|-|TRBJ1-4|TRBV7-8
TGTGCCAGCAGTACCGGGACCCCGAGCGAATTGGGTAATGAAAAACTGTTTTTT
CASSTGTPSELGNEKLFF
>-|few|TRBJ2-1|TRBV7-2
TGTGCCAGCAGCCTTTTGACCCGAAACAATGAGCAGTTCTTC
CASSLLTRNNEQFF
>-|-|TRBJ2-6|TRBV29-1
TGCAGCGTTAATGGGGCTGGGGCCAACGTCCTGACTTTC
CSVNGAGANVLTF
>-|-|TRBJ2-1|TRBV6-5
TGTGCCAGCAAAAAGGGAATCTACAATGAGCAGTTCTTC
CASKKGIYNEQFF
>TRBD2|-|TRBJ2-1|TRBV6-4
TGTGCCAGCAGTGACTCAACTAGCGGGAGTATCGATGAGCAGTTCTTC
CASSDSTSGSIDEQFF
>-|-|TRBJ2-1|TRBV27
TGTGCCAGCAGCGCGTGGAGAGGCTCCTACAATGAGCAGTTCTTC
CASSAWRGSYNEQFF
>-|few|TRBJ2-7|TRBV5-1
TGCGCCAGCAGTCCGACGACTGGGGCAACCTACGAGCAGTACTTC
CASSPTTGATYEQYF
>-|-|TRBJ2-7|TRBV11-2
TGTGCCAGCAGCTTGGGACCCGGGCACTACGAGCAGTACTTC
CASSLGPGHYEQYF
>-|once|TRBJ1-2|TRBV2
TGTGCCAGCACCACCGACAGATCCTATGGCTACACCTTC
CASTTDRSYGYTF
>-|-|TRBJ2-7|TRBV4-1
TGCGCCAGCAGCCAAGATTATCGAGCCTCCTACGAGCAGTACTTC
CASSQDYRASYEQYF
>-|-|TRBJ2-5|TRBV27
TGTGCCAGCAGTTTATCGGCAGGGAGGGAGACCCAGTACTTC
CASSLSAGRETQYF
>-|few|TRBJ1-5|TRBV7-6
TGTGCCAGCAGCATCGAGAGGCAGGAGAGCAATCAGCCCCAGCATTTT
CASSIERQESNQPQHF